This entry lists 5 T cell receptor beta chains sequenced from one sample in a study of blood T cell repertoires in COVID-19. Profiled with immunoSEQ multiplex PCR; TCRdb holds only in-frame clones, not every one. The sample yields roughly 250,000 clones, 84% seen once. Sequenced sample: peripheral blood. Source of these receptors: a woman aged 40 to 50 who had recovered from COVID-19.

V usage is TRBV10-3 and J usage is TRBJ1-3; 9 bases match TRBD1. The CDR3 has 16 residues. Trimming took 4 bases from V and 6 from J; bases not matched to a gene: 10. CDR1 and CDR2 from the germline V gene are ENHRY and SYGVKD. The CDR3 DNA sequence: TGTGCCATCAGTGCTCCCCGACAGGGGGGAAAAAACACCATATATTTT. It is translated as CAISAPRQGGKNTIYF.

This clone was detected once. CDR3 residues: CASRDRGPMNTEAFF. For the CDR3, the DNA is TGTGCCAGCAGGGACAGGGGTCCCATGAACACTGAAGCTTTCTTT. The V and J genes are TRBV2 and TRBJ1-1, with TRBD1 matching 9 bases. Germline trimming cut 6 bases from V and 0 bases from J; bases unmatched to any gene: 5. The CDR3 runs 15 residues. Germline assignment: CDR1 SNHLY and CDR2 FYNNEI. Looking up the rest from reference TRBV2 and TRBJ1-1 gives the full variable domain: EPEVTQTPSHQVTQMGQEVILRCVPISNHLYFYWYRQILGQKVEFLVSFYNNEISEKSEIFDDQFSVERPDGSNFTLKIRSTKLEDSAMYFCASRDRGPMNTEAFFGQGTRLTVV.

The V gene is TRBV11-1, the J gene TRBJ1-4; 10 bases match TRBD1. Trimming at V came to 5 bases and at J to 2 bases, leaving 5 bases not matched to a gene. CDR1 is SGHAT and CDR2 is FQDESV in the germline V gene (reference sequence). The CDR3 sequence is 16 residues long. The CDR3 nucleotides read TGTGCCAGCAGCCACGGGACAGGGGAGACTAATGAAAAACTGTTTTTT. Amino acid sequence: CASSHGTGETNEKLFF.

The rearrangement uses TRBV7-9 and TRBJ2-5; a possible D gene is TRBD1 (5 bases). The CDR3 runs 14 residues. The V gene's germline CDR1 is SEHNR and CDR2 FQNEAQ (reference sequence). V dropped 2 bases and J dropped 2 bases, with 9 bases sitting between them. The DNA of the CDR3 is TGTGCCAGCAGCTTAACTGGACAACAAGAGACCCAGTACTTC. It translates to CASSLTGQQETQYF.

This CDR3 is CASSADRGLYGYTF. DNA for the CDR3: TGTGCCAGCAGCGCGGACAGGGGGCTCTATGGCTACACCTTC. This chain links TRBV7-2 with TRBJ1-2, with TRBD1 matching 11 bases. V shed 5 bases and J 4 bases; nucleotides not matched to a gene: 3. Germline CDR1 and CDR2: SGHTA and FQGNSA. The CDR3 sequence is 14 residues long.